One and the same sample provided the 18 T cell receptor beta chains below, sequenced in a study of blood T cell repertoires in COVID-19. Repertoires were generated with immunoSEQ multiplex PCR, while TCRdb's copy carries only in-frame clones and drops some. The sample holds 150,000 to 200,000 clones; 70% to 90% are singletons and the top ten take more than 2.5%. Sequencing was carried out using peripheral blood. The source is a man aged 60-69 years with acute or convalescent COVID-19.

V and J are TRBV18 and TRBJ2-3; no reliable D call. This CDR3 is built from 12 residues. Germline lookup yields CDR1 KGHSH and CDR2 LQKENI. Trimming removed 8 bases at V and 0 bases at J, with 6 bases between. The CDR3 region is CASAESTDTQYF. The CDR3 nucleotides are TGTGCCAGCGCGGAAAGCACAGATACGCAGTATTTT.

The chain has TRBV7-6 and TRBJ2-2; D unresolved. Germline CDR1 and CDR2: SGHVS and FNYEAQ. Trimming removed 0 bases from V and 4 bases from J, with 9 bases in between. The CDR3 contains 15 residues. The CDR3 DNA reads as TGTGCCAGCAGCTTAGCGTTTGGCGGCACCGGGGAGCTGTTTTTT. This encodes CASSLAFGGTGELFF.

The chain couples TRBV27 to TRBJ2-6, with TRBD1 matching over 7 bases. The junction had 7 bases not matched to a gene; V was cut back by 2 bases and J by 0 bases. Germline CDR1 reads MNHEY; CDR2 reads SMNVEV (reference sequence). This CDR3 has 18 residues. CDR3 DNA: TGTGCCAGCAGTTTACAGGGGGTTACCCACTCTGGGGCCAACGTCCTGACTTTC. Protein: CASSLQGVTHSGANVLTF. The full variable domain, rest sourced from reference TRBV27 and TRBJ2-6, is EAQVTQNPRYLITVTGKKLTVTCSQNMNHEYMSWYRQDPGLGLRQIYYSMNVEVTDKGDVPEGYKVSRKEKRNFPLILESPSPNQTSLYFCASSLQGVTHSGANVLTFGAGSRLTVL.

This clone was counted a single time. The chain links TRBV5-1 to TRBJ2-7, with D possibly TRBD2 on 5 matching bases. Germline-derived CDR1 and CDR2 are SGHRS and YFSETQ. The V gene lost 2 bases and the J gene lost 7 bases, with 16 bases spanning the gap. This CDR3 is 14 amino acids long. CDR3 DNA: TGCGCCAGCAGCTTCGGTACAACTCCGGGGGAGCAGTACTTC. Translating gives CASSFGTTPGEQYF.

The chain uses TRBV27 and TRBJ2-7, with D tentatively TRBD1 (6 bases). Germline assignment: CDR1 MNHEY and CDR2 SMNVEV (reference sequence). The CDR3 has 16 amino acids. The germline V and J ends were trimmed by 2 bases and 2 bases, with 16 bases remaining between them. CDR3 nucleotide sequence: TGTGCCAGCAGTTTAGGAGCGTTCGGACAGCCCTACGAGCAGTACTTC. It codes for CASSLGAFGQPYEQYF.

The chain joins TRBV5-1 to TRBJ2-3, with unresolved D. There are 14 residues in the CDR3. CDR1 is SGHRS, CDR2 YFSETQ, per germline. V lost 1 base and J 5 bases, leaving 11 bases between the germline ends. The CDR3 DNA follows: TGCGCCAGCAGCTTGTATCTCCCGGGAGATACGCAGTATTTT. It yields the protein CASSLYLPGDTQYF.

This chain links TRBV7-3 with TRBJ2-1, with D perhaps matching TRBD2 (6 bases). Trimming removed 5 bases from V and 0 bases from J, with 14 bases in between. Looked up from germline, CDR1 is SGHTA and CDR2 is FQGTGA. The CDR3 length is 16 residues. CDR3 coding DNA: TGTGCCAGCAGCACCTCTAGCGCCCGCTCCTACAATGAGCAGTTCTTC. Its protein product is CASSTSSARSYNEQFF. The whole variable domain, remainder taken from reference TRBV7-3 and TRBJ2-1, is GAGVSQTPSNKVTEKGKYVELRCDPISGHTALYWYRQSLGQGPEFLIYFQGTGAADDSGLPNDRFFAVRPEGSVSTLKIQRTERGDSAVYLCASSTSSARSYNEQFFGPGTRLTVL.

V gene TRBV19 combines with J gene TRBJ1-1, with TRBD1 identical over 8 bases. Germline assignment: CDR1 LNHDA and CDR2 SQIVND (reference sequence). This CDR3 has 15 amino acids. Germline trimming cut 3 bases from V and 4 bases from J; bases unmatched to any gene: 7. The DNA for the CDR3 is TGTGCCAGTAGTATGTCCAGGGGGCTGTTCACTGAAGCTTTCTTT. It specifies CASSMSRGLFTEAFF.

A few counts support this clone. The V gene is TRBV5-1, the J gene TRBJ2-3, with D possibly being TRBD2 (5 bases). The ends were cut back, 2 bases at V and 0 bases at J, with 10 bases in the middle. CDR1 is SGHRS and CDR2 is YFSETQ in the germline V gene. The CDR3 runs 15 residues. CDR3 protein: CASSFGGLSTDTQYF. The CDR3 bases are TGCGCCAGCAGCTTTGGCGGGCTGAGCACAGATACGCAGTATTTT. The variable domain in full, completed from reference TRBV5-1 and TRBJ2-3, reads KAGVTQTPRYLIKTRGQQVTLSCSPISGHRSVSWYQQTPGQGLQFLFEYFSETQRNKGNFPGRFSGRQFSNSRSEMNVSTLELGDSALYLCASSFGGLSTDTQYFGPGTRLTVL.

CDR3 residues: CASSVIAGSSYEQYF. CDR3 sequence (DNA): TGTGCCAGCAGCGTCATAGCGGGCTCCTCCTACGAGCAGTACTTC. The V and J genes are TRBV9 and TRBJ2-7, with 7 bases fitting TRBD2. With V trimmed by 2 bases and J by 0 bases, 5 bases remained unmatched. CDR1 is SGDLS and CDR2 is YYNGEE in the germline V gene. This CDR3 comprises 15 residues.

CDR3: CASSVAGSGNSPLHF. DNA for the CDR3: TGTGCCAGCAGCGTTGCGGGCTCCGGTAATTCACCCCTCCACTTT. The chain joins TRBV2 to TRBJ1-6; D unclear. Germline CDR1 SNHLY, CDR2 FYNNEI. Trimming pared 6 bases from V and 6 bases from J, leaving 15 bases between. The CDR3 loop spans 15 amino acids.

The chain links TRBV5-8 to TRBJ2-6, with 12 bases fitting TRBD1. The germline CDR1 and CDR2 sequences are SGHTS and YDEGEE. The CDR3 covers 17 residues. The junction had 3 bases not matched to a gene; V was cut back by 3 bases and J by 2 bases. CDR3 in amino acids: CASSSGQGAAGANVLTF. CDR3 bases: TGTGCCAGCAGCTCGGGACAGGGGGCAGCTGGGGCCAACGTCCTGACTTTC.

This chain uses TRBV10-3 with TRBJ2-7; 7 bases are a match to TRBD2. This CDR3 is 14 amino acids long. Germline V CDR1 and CDR2: ENHRY, SYGVKD. V shed 6 bases and J 2 bases; nucleotides not matched to a gene: 7. The CDR3 region has the DNA TGTGCCATCAGCCTAAGGGACTATCCCTACGAGCAGTACTTC. It yields the protein CAISLRDYPYEQYF.

This clone turned up a few times. This chain joins TRBV12-3 or TRBV12-4 and TRBJ1-1; D is undetermined. Trimming cost V 0 bases and J 2 bases, with 4 bases left between them. This CDR3 comprises 13 residues. This CDR3 is CASSLAPNTEAFF. The CDR3 nucleotides are TGTGCCAGCAGTTTAGCCCCTAACACTGAAGCTTTCTTT.

J is TRBJ2-5 and V is TRBV5-8; no clear D. Per the germline V gene, CDR1 is SGHTS and CDR2 is YDEGEE. With 0 bases removed from V and 7 bases from J, the gap between germline ends came to 10 bases. The CDR3 contains 13 residues. CDR3 region: CASSLGAPGTQYF. DNA for the CDR3: TGTGCCAGCAGCTTGGGAGCCCCGGGGACCCAGTACTTC.

V and J are TRBV30 and TRBJ1-2, with D uncertain. Trimming cost V 4 bases and J 8 bases, with 17 bases left between them. The CDR3 extends over 13 amino acids. From germline, CDR1 is GTSNPN and CDR2 SVGIG (reference sequence). The CDR3 is CAWTAAGGRGYTF. Written as DNA, the CDR3 is TGTGCCTGGACAGCAGCCGGCGGGCGGGGCTACACCTTC.

In its sample, this clone was seen a few times. J is TRBJ2-4 and V is TRBV14; perhaps TRBD2 as D (5 bases). V lost 2 bases and J lost 2, with 13 bases in between. Germline CDR1 is SGHDN and CDR2 is FVKESK. The CDR3 sequence is 16 residues long. The CDR3 sequence is CASSQWSGASKNIQYF. Written as DNA, the CDR3 is TGTGCCAGCAGCCAATGGAGCGGAGCTTCCAAAAACATTCAGTACTTC.

The chain employs TRBV6-8 and TRBJ2-4; TRBD2 might be the D (6 bases). The CDR3 has 15 amino acids. Germline V gene data show CDR1 as MNHGY and CDR2 as SAAAGT. V was cut by 7 bases and J by 0 bases, with 13 bases left in between. CDR3 amino acids: CASIWRGLAKNIQYF. The CDR3 DNA reads TGTGCCAGCATTTGGCGGGGATTAGCCAAAAACATTCAGTACTTC.